This T cell receptor (beta chain) was found in a study of blood T cell repertoires in COVID-19. Patients at the Seattle site were enrolled during active infection and followed longitudinally. Measured with immunoSEQ multiplex PCR; TCRdb has only the in-frame clones, and not every one. The table has around 71,000 clones, approximately 80% seen once. The sequenced sample was peripheral blood. The source of this sequence is a man aged 30 to 45 with COVID-19, enrolled during active disease.

The CDR3 coding sequence is TGCGCCAGCAGCCTTGACTGGCCCGAAAAACTGTTTTTT. It is translated as CASSLDWPEKLFF. V and J are TRBV4-1 and TRBJ1-4; D remains ambiguous. This CDR3 comprises 13 residues. Trimming cost V 4 bases and J 8 bases, with 11 bases left between them. Germline lookup yields CDR1 MGHRA and CDR2 YSYEKL.